The present T cell receptor (beta chain) was sequenced within a study of blood T cell repertoires in COVID-19. CDR3 length: 12 amino acids. Germline V gives CDR1 LGHDT, CDR2 YNNKEL (reference sequence). V lost 7 bases, J lost 7 bases, and 13 bases lay in between. TCRdb's table, derived via immunoSEQ multiplex PCR, lists solely in-frame clones and lacks some. The table has around 300,000 clones, 88% seen once. What was sequenced was PBMCs or T cells enriched from blood (not recorded which). This chain joins TRBV3-1 (or the pseudogene TRBV3-2) and TRBJ1-2, with D possibly TRBD1 on 5 matching bases. This TCR came from a woman aged 50 to 60 who had recovered from COVID-19. For the CDR3, the DNA is TGTGCCAGCACCACGGGGGGAACTGGCTACACCTTC. Translated, it gives CASTTGGTGYTF.